These 21 T cell receptor beta chains originate from one sample sequenced in a study of cytomegalovirus exposure and HLA in healthy donors. This table comes from immunoSEQ multiplex PCR, and its TCRdb copy is limited to in-frame clones, with some not included. The sample consists of about 73,000 clones, about 94% of them appearing once. Material: PBMCs. The receptors shown here come from a woman aged 18-29 years in good health and CMV-seronegative.

The chain is built from TRBV6-5 and TRBJ2-5, with 9 bases matching TRBD1. The V gene's germline CDR1 is MNHEY and CDR2 SVGAGI. Trimming took 3 bases from V and 3 from J; bases not matched to a gene: 2. The CDR3 covers 14 residues. The CDR3, as DNA: TGTGCCAGCAGTTATCGGACAGGGGAAGAGACCCAGTACTTC. This codes for CASSYRTGEETQYF.

V gene TRBV7-9 combines with J gene TRBJ2-5, with 10 bases identical to TRBD2. J lost 3 bases, V lost 6 bases, and 16 bases had no gene match. The CDR3 is made up of 18 amino acids. Germline CDR1 is SEHNR and CDR2 is FQNEAQ (reference sequence). This CDR3 is CASRFGGSSGGPEETQYF. Written as DNA, the CDR3 is TGTGCCAGCAGATTTGGGGGTAGTAGCGGGGGGCCCGAAGAGACCCAGTACTTC.

This clone was counted a single time. The rearrangement joins TRBV2 to TRBJ1-2; no firm D call. In germline, CDR1 is SNHLY, CDR2 FYNNEI. Between the trimmed V and J ends, which lost 5 bases and 8 bases, there was a span of 15 bases. This CDR3 spans 13 amino acids. The DNA of the CDR3 is TGTGCCAGCAGTCCTCCCACCCTATGGGGCTACACCTTC. It yields the protein CASSPPTLWGYTF. Supplemented by reference TRBV2 and TRBJ1-2, the full variable domain reads EPEVTQTPSHQVTQMGQEVILRCVPISNHLYFYWYRQILGQKVEFLVSFYNNEISEKSEIFDDQFSVERPDGSNFTLKIRSTKLEDSAMYFCASSPPTLWGYTFGSGTRLTVV.

The chain carries TRBV27 and TRBJ2-3; D possibly corresponds to TRBD2 (7 bases). The germline V and J ends were trimmed by 5 bases and 0 bases, with 18 bases remaining between them. CDR3 length: 17 amino acids. The germline V gene encodes CDR1 MNHEY and CDR2 SMNVEV (reference sequence). The CDR3 DNA reads as TGTGCCAGCAGTCCACCCCGGGGGCGGGGGAGCACAGATACGCAGTATTTT. Protein product: CASSPPRGRGSTDTQYF.

This chain joins TRBV11-1 and TRBJ1-2, with a weak D call TRBD1 (5 bases). Trimming removed 5 bases from V and 0 bases from J, with 13 bases in between. Germline V lookup: CDR1 SGHAT, CDR2 FQDESV (reference sequence). The CDR3 totals 15 residues. DNA of the CDR3: TGTGCCAGCAGCCCGGACGGGGGAACTAACTATGGCTACACCTTC. Translated: CASSPDGGTNYGYTF.

This chain links TRBV6-1 with TRBJ2-5, with no clear D. From germline, CDR1 is MNHNS and CDR2 SASEGT. V lost 5 bases to trimming and J lost 2 bases, with 3 bases between them. The CDR3 is 11 amino acids. The CDR3 is CASSLQETQYF. As DNA, the CDR3 is TGTGCCAGCAGTCTTCAAGAGACCCAGTACTTC.

The chain carries TRBV18 and TRBJ1-5; D possibly corresponds to TRBD1 (5 bases). Trimming shortened V by 3 bases and J by 5 bases, and 8 bases separated the two germline ends. The germline CDR1 and CDR2 sequences are KGHSH and LQKENI. The CDR3 totals 13 residues. For the CDR3, the DNA is TGTGCCAGCTCACCGGGACTTGATCAGCCCCAGCATTTT. Translated, it gives CASSPGLDQPQHF.

The V call is TRBV18, the J call TRBJ2-5, with unresolved D. Germline lookup yields CDR1 KGHSH and CDR2 LQKENI. The CDR3 contains 15 residues. Between the trimmed V and J ends, which lost 3 bases and 3 bases, there was a span of 14 bases. CDR3 DNA: TGTGCCAGCTCACCCCGCGGCGCATCCGAAGAGACCCAGTACTTC. Translation: CASSPRGASEETQYF.

This chain uses TRBV7-9 with TRBJ1-1; no reliable D call. The CDR3 is made up of 12 amino acids. Germline V gene lookup returns CDR1 SEHNR and CDR2 FQNEAQ (reference sequence). The V gene lost 7 bases and the J gene lost 1 base, with 7 bases spanning the gap. CDR3 amino acids: CASTYQNTEAFF. In DNA form, the CDR3 reads TGTGCCAGCACCTATCAGAACACTGAAGCTTTCTTT. Variable domain in full (rest from reference TRBV7-9 and TRBJ1-1): DTGVSQNPRHKITKRGQNVTFRCDPISEHNRLYWYRQTLGQGPEFLTYFQNEAQLEKSRLLSDRFSAERPKGSFSTLEIQRTEQGDSAMYLCASTYQNTEAFFGQGTRLTVV.

The genes are TRBV6-1 and TRBJ2-1; the match to TRBD1 covers 7 bases. The ends lost 10 bases at V and 4 bases at J; junction bases unmatched: 7. Germline assignment: CDR1 MNHNS and CDR2 SASEGT. The CDR3 loop spans 13 amino acids. This CDR3 is CANRTGPYNEQFF. The CDR3 DNA sequence: TGTGCCAACCGGACAGGCCCTTACAATGAGCAGTTCTTC.

This chain links TRBV10-3 with TRBJ1-4, with D possibly being TRBD1 (6 bases). The CDR3 has 13 amino acids. Germline values: CDR1 ENHRY, CDR2 SYGVKD. V was cut by 5 bases and J by 8 bases, with 12 bases left in between. The CDR3 DNA reads as TGTGCCATCAGTACTGACCAGGGGGAAAAACTGTTTTTT. Amino acid sequence: CAISTDQGEKLFF.

The chain combines TRBV10-3 with TRBJ2-1; TRBD2 matches 14 bases. Germline V gene lookup returns CDR1 ENHRY and CDR2 SYGVKD. The junction had 8 bases not matched to a gene; V was cut back by 6 bases and J by 4 bases. The CDR3 spans 17 residues. The CDR3 region has the DNA TGTGCCATCAGCTATTCGGGACTAGCGGGAGCTTACAATGAGCAGTTCTTC. Encoded protein: CAISYSGLAGAYNEQFF.

The chain couples TRBV21-1 to TRBJ2-5; the table's D call, TRBD1, was not checked against the DNA. TRBV21-1 is given as a pseudogene. The CDR3 totals 13 residues. The CDR3 nucleotides are TGTGCCAGCAGCGCTGGGCGTTCCGAGACCCAGTACTTC. Amino acid sequence: CASSAGRSETQYF.

The genes are TRBV10-3 and TRBJ1-4; 11 nucleotides agree with TRBD1. The CDR3 loop spans 13 amino acids. Germline loops: CDR1 ENHRY, CDR2 SYGVKD. Trimming cost V 10 bases and J 8 bases; bases outside gene matches: 6. The chain's CDR3 is CATGDRGVEKLFF. DNA of the CDR3: TGTGCCACTGGGGACAGGGGGGTAGAAAAACTGTTTTTT.

The V call is TRBV2, the J call TRBJ2-2, with 12 nucleotides matching TRBD2. The CDR3 has 16 residues. From germline, CDR1 is SNHLY and CDR2 FYNNEI. V shed 5 bases and J 2 bases; nucleotides not matched to a gene: 3. CDR3 coding DNA: TGTGCCAGCAGTCCACTAGCGGGAGGTAACACCGGGGAGCTGTTTTTT. This sequence encodes CASSPLAGGNTGELFF. The whole variable domain, remainder taken from reference TRBV2 and TRBJ2-2, is EPEVTQTPSHQVTQMGQEVILRCVPISNHLYFYWYRQILGQKVEFLVSFYNNEISEKSEIFDDQFSVERPDGSNFTLKIRSTKLEDSAMYFCASSPLAGGNTGELFFGEGSRLTVL.

In this sample, this clone turned up once. The rearrangement uses TRBV5-8 and TRBJ2-1; 9 bases map to TRBD2. The CDR3 is made up of 15 amino acids. V trimming: 6 bases; J trimming: 10 bases; junction bases outside the gene matches: 14. The germline CDR1 and CDR2 sequences are SGHTS and YDEGEE. The CDR3 reads CASILGLARGGEQFF. The CDR3 DNA reads as TGTGCCAGCATCCTCGGACTAGCGCGCGGGGGGGAGCAGTTCTTC. The whole variable domain, filled in from reference TRBV5-8 and TRBJ2-1, reads EAGVTQSPTHLIKTRGQQATLRCSPISGHTSVYWYQQALGLGLQFLLWYDEGEERNRGNFPPRFSGRQFPNYSSELNVNALELEDSALYLCASILGLARGGEQFFGPGTRLTVL.

The chain uses TRBV7-6 and TRBJ1-1; a possible D gene is TRBD1 (5 bases). This CDR3 is 15 amino acids long. V lost 4 bases and J lost 1, with 13 bases in between. Germline V gene lookup returns CDR1 SGHVS and CDR2 FNYEAQ. The CDR3 reads CASSSERDRNTEAFF. The DNA of the CDR3 is TGTGCCAGCAGCTCGGAAAGAGACAGGAACACTGAAGCTTTCTTT.

The V call is TRBV5-1, the J call TRBJ2-1; possible D gene TRBD2, 6 bases. The germline V and J ends were trimmed by 4 bases and 6 bases, with 17 bases remaining between them. The CDR3 length is 15 residues. Per germline, CDR1 SGHRS and CDR2 YFSETQ. Here the CDR3 DNA reads TGCGCCAGCAGCCCCCCGGGACTTTACGCCAATGAGCAGTTCTTC. It specifies CASSPPGLYANEQFF.

The chain recombines TRBV23-1 with TRBJ1-4, with D unclear. TRBV23-1 has ORF status, its function being uncertain. This CDR3 has 14 residues. The V and J ends lost 2 bases and 8 bases respectively, with 12 bases between them. CDR3 nucleotide sequence: TGCGCCAGCAGTCAAGTGGAGATCGGAGAAAAACTGTTTTTT. It is translated as CASSQVEIGEKLFF.

V and J are TRBV7-9 and TRBJ2-2, with 9 bases matching TRBD2. From germline, CDR1 is SEHNR and CDR2 FQNEAQ (reference sequence). J was trimmed by 4 bases and V by 1 base; bases with no gene match: 13. CDR3 size: 19 residues. For the CDR3, the DNA is TGTGCCAGCAGCTTAGGTTGGGCTAGCGGGACGGGTCGCACCGGGGAGCTGTTTTTT. Translated: CASSLGWASGTGRTGELFF.

This CDR3 reads CASSRTSGSTDTQYF. The CDR3 coding sequence is TGTGCCAGCAGCCGAACTAGCGGGAGCACAGATACGCAGTATTTT. The chain carries TRBV6-4 and TRBJ2-3, with 9 bases identical to TRBD2. Germline V gives CDR1 MRHNA, CDR2 SNTAGT. The J segment lost 0 bases and the V segment lost 6 bases, leaving 4 bases of the junction unmatched. The CDR3 runs 15 residues.